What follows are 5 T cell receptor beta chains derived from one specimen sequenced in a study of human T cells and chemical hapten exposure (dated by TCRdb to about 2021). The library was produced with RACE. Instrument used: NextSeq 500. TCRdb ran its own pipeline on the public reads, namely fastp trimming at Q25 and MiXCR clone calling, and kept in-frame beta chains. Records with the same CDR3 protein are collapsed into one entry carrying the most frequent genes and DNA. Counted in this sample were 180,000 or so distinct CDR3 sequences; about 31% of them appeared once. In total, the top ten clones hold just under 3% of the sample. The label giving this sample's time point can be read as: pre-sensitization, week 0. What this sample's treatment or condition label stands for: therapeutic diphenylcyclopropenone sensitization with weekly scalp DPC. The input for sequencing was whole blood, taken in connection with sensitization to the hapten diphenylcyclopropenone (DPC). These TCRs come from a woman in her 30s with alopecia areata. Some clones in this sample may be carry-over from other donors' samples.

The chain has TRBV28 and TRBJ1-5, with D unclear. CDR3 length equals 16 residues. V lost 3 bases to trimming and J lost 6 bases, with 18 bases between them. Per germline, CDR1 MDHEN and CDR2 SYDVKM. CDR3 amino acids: CASSFNKEPIGQPQHF. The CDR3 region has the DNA TGTGCCAGCAGTTTTAATAAGGAACCGATCGGTCAGCCCCAGCATTTT.

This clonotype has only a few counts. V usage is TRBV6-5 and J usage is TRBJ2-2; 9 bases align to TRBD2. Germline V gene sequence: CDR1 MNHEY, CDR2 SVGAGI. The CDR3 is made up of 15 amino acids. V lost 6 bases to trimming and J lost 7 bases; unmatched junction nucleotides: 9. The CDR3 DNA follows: TGTGCCAGCAGATCCGGGACTAGCTTTGGCGGGGAGCTGTTTTTT. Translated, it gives CASRSGTSFGGELFF.

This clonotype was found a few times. The CDR3 sequence is CSVQTANYGYTF. CDR3 bases: TGCAGCGTCCAGACAGCTAACTATGGCTACACCTTC. The chain has TRBV29-1 and TRBJ1-2; maybe TRBD1 (5 bases). V shed 6 bases and J shed 0 bases, with 8 bases lying between them. Germline V lookup: CDR1 SQVTM, CDR2 ANQGSEA. The length of the CDR3 is 12 residues.

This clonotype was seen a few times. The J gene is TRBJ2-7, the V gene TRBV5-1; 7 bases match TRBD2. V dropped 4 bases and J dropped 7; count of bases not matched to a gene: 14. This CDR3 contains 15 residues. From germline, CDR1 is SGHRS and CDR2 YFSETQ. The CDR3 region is CASSQLAGVVEEQYF. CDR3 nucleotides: TGCGCCAGCAGCCAGCTTGCGGGAGTTGTCGAGGAGCAGTACTTC.

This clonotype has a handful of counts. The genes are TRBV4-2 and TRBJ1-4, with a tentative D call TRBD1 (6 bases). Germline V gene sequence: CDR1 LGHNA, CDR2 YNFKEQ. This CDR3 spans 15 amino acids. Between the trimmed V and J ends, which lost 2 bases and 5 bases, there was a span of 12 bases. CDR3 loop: CASSQLQGTNEKLFF. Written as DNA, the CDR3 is TGTGCCAGCAGCCAACTACAGGGCACCAATGAAAAACTGTTTTTT.